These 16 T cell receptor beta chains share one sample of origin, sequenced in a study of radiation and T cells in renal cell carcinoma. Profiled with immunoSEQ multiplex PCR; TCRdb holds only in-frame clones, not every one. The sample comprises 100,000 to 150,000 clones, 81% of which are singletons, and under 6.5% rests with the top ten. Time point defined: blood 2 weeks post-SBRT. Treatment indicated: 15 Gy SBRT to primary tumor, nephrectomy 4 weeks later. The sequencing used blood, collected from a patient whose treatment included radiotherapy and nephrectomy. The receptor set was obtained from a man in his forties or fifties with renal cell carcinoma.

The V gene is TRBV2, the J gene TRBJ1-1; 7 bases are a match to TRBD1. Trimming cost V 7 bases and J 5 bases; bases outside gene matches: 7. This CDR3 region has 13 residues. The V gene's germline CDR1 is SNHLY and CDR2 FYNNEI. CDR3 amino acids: CASIRDSDTEAFF. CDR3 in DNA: TGTGCCAGCATCCGGGACAGTGATACTGAAGCTTTCTTT.

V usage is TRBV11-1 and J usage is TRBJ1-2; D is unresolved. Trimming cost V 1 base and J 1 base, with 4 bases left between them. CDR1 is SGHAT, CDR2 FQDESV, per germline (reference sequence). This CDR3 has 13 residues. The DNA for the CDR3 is TGTGCCAGCAGCTTAGGACATAACTATGGCTACACCTTC. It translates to CASSLGHNYGYTF.

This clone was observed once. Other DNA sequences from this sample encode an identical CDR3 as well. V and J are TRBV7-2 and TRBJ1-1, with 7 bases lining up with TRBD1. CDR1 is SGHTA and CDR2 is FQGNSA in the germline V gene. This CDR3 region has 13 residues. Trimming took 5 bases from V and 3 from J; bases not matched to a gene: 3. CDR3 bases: TGTGCCAGCAGCAGACAGGGAGACACTGAAGCTTTCTTT. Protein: CASSRQGDTEAFF. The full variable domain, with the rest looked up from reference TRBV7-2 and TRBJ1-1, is GAGVSQSPSNKVTEKGKDVELRCDPISGHTALYWYRQSLGQGLEFLIYFQGNSAPDKSGLPSDRFSAERTGGSVSTLTIQRTQQEDSAVYLCASSRQGDTEAFFGQGTRLTVV.

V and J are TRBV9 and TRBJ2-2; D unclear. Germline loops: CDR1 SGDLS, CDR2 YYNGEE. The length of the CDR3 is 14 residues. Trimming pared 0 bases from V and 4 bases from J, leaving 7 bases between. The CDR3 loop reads CASSVEPSTGELFF. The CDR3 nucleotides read TGTGCCAGCAGCGTAGAACCCTCCACCGGGGAGCTGTTTTTT.

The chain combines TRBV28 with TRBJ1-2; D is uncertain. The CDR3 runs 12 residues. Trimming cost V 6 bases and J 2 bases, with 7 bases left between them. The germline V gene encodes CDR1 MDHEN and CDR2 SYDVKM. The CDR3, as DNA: TGTGCCAGCAGCACAGCGAACTATGGCTACACCTTC. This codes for CASSTANYGYTF.

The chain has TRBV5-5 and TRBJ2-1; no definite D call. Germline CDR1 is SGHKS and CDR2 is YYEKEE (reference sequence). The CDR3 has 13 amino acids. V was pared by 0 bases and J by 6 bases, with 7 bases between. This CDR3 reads CASSLATVNEQFF. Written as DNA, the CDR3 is TGTGCCAGCAGCTTGGCTACCGTCAATGAGCAGTTCTTC.

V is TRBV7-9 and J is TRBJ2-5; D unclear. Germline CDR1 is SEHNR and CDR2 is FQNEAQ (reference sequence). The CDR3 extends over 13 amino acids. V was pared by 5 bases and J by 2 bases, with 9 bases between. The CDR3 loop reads CASSRRPQETQYF. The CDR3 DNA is TGTGCCAGCAGCCGTAGGCCTCAAGAGACCCAGTACTTC.

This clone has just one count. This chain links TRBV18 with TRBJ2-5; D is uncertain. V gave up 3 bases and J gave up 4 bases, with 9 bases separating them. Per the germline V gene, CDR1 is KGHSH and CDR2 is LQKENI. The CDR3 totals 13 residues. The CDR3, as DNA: TGTGCCAGCTCACCGTCCAGCGTAGAGACCCAGTACTTC. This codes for CASSPSSVETQYF.

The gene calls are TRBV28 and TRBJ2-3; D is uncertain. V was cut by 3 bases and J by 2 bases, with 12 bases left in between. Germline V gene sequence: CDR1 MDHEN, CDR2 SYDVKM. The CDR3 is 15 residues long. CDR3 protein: CASSFNGDSTDTQYF. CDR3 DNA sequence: TGTGCCAGCAGTTTCAATGGGGATTCCACAGATACGCAGTATTTT.

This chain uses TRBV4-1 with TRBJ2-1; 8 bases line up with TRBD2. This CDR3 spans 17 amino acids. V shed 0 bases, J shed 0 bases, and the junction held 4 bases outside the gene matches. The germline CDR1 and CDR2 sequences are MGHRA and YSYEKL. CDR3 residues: CASSQDLSGSSYNEQFF. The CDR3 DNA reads TGCGCCAGCAGCCAAGATTTGAGCGGGAGCTCCTACAATGAGCAGTTCTTC.

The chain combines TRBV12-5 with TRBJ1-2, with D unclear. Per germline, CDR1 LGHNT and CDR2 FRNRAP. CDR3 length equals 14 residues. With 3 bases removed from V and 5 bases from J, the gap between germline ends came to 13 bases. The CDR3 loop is CASGFLGEAYGYTF. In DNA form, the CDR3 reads TGTGCTAGTGGTTTCCTCGGAGAAGCATATGGCTACACCTTC.

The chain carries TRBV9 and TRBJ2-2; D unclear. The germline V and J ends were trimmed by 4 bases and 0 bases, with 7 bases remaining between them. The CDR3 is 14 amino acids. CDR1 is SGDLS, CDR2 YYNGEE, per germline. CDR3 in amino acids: CASSTHPNTGELFF. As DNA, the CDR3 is TGTGCCAGCAGCACCCATCCGAACACCGGGGAGCTGTTTTTT.

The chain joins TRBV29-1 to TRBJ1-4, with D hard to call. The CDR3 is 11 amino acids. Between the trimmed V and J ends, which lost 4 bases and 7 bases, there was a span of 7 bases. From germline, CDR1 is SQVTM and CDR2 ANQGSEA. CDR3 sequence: CSVVSAEKLFF. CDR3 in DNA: TGCAGCGTTGTGTCCGCTGAAAAACTGTTTTTT.

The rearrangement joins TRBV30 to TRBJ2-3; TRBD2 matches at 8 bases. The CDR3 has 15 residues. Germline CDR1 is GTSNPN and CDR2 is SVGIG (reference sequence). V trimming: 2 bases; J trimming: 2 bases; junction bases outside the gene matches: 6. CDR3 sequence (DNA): TGTGCCTGGAGTCGCGGGGGGTCGATCACAGATACGCAGTATTTT. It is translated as CAWSRGGSITDTQYF.

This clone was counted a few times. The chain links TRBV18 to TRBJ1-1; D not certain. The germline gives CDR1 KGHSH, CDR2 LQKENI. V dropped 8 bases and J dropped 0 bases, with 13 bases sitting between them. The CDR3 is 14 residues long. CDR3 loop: CASAQQSMNTEAFF. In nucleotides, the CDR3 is TGTGCCAGCGCCCAACAGTCCATGAACACTGAAGCTTTCTTT.

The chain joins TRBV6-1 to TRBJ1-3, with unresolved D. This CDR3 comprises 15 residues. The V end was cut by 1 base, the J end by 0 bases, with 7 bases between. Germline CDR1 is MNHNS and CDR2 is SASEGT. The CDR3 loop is CASSEVYISGNTIYF. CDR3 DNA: TGTGCCAGCAGTGAAGTATACATCTCTGGAAACACCATATATTTT.